This T cell receptor (beta chain) is from a study of CD8+ T cells in alopecia areata. The wider study: In an open-label trial, patients got 5 to 10 mg tofacitinib twice daily.

RNA was isolated and reverse transcribed to cDNA, the sequencing template. Measured with immunoSEQ multiplex PCR; TCRdb has only the in-frame clones, and not every one. The profile covers more than 90,000 clones, with roughly 60% appearing a single time and 16% taken by the ten largest. Indicated treatment: oral pan-JAK inhibitor, 5-10 mg twice daily. This clonotype originated in a human donor with alopecia areata. The sequenced sample was CD8+ T cells sorted from blood, obtained at roughly week 58, from a patient treated with tofacitinib.

The DNA of the CDR3 is TGTGCCAGCATACAGGGGGCGGACTACAATGAGCAGTTCTTC. This encodes CASIQGADYNEQFF. The chain employs TRBV7-9 and TRBJ2-1; TRBD1 matches 9 bases. Trimming at V came to 7 bases and at J to 3 bases, leaving 4 bases not matched to a gene. This CDR3 comprises 14 residues. Per the germline V gene, CDR1 is SEHNR and CDR2 is FQNEAQ (reference sequence).